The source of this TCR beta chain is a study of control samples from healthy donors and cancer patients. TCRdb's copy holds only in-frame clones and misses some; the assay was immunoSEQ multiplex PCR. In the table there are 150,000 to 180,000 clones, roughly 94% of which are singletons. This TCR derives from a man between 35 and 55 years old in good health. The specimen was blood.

The CDR3 nucleotides read TGTGCCAGCAGACCGCAACTCTCCTACGAGCAGTACTTC. It yields the protein CASRPQLSYEQYF. The J gene is TRBJ2-7, the V gene TRBV3-1 (or the pseudogene TRBV3-2); D call uncertain. CDR1 LGHDT and CDR2 YNNKEL come from the germline V gene (reference sequence). V lost 6 bases, J lost 0 bases, and 9 bases lay in between. The CDR3 has 13 residues.